Listed below are T cell receptor beta chains from one sample, sequenced in a study of blood T cells in healthy people across ages. Each CDR3 protein gets one entry after TCRdb re-called the 5' RACE reads with MiXCR. The sample yields about 1,500,000 distinct CDR3 sequences, roughly 40% seen once. What was sequenced was blood. These receptors originate from a young woman in good health. Both conserved end residues are part of each CDR3. Fields, in order: CDR3 length, V gene, clone size, J gene, D gene, CDR3 protein, CDR3 DNA. The D gene is left open where the match is weak. Clone size is stated in some rows and not others, as once, few, many or a class when expanded.

16	TRBV28	NA	TRBJ2-1	TRBD2	CASSLGTSGGVDEQFF	TGTGCCAGCAGTTTAGGGACTAGCGGGGGGGTAGATGAGCAGTTCTTC
16	TRBV7-2	NA	TRBJ2-2	NA	CASSVLGGANTGELFF	TGTGCCAGCAGCGTCCTGGGCGGCGCGAACACCGGGGAGCTGTTTTTT
13	TRBV7-9	NA	TRBJ1-1	NA	CASSDAKETEAFF	TGTGCCAGCAGCGACGCTAAGGAAACTGAAGCTTTCTTT
15	TRBV6-7	NA	TRBJ2-3	NA	CASSYFLLFTDTQYF	TGTGCCAGCAGTTATTTTTTACTGTTCACAGATACGCAGTATTTT
17	TRBV7-6	few	TRBJ2-3	NA	CASSAFKSGGSTDTQYF	TGTGCCAGCAGCGCCTTTAAAAGCGGTGGGAGCACAGATACGCAGTATTTT
15	TRBV6-1	NA	TRBJ2-3	NA	CASSDREAGTDTQYF	TGTGCCAGCAGTGATAGGGAGGCCGGCACAGATACGCAGTATTTT
12	TRBV7-7	few	TRBJ2-3	NA	CASSDQEDTQYF	TGTGCTAGCAGCGACCAGGAGGATACGCAGTATTTT
18	TRBV10-3	few	TRBJ1-6	TRBD1	CAISERGQGMGHNSPLHF	TGTGCCATCAGTGAGAGAGGACAGGGTATGGGGCATAATTCACCCCTCCACTTT
16	TRBV20-1	NA	TRBJ2-1	TRBD2	CSAGPSGRSSYNEQFF	TGCAGTGCTGGTCCTAGCGGGAGGTCATCCTACAATGAGCAGTTCTTC
18	TRBV6-5	NA	TRBJ2-3	TRBD2	CASSYWTSGGRGPDTQYF	TGTGCCAGCAGTTACTGGACTAGCGGGGGGAGGGGGCCAGATACGCAGTATTTT
15	TRBV3-1	few	TRBJ1-5	TRBD1	CASSQGTGGGQPQHF	TGTGCCAGCAGCCAGGGGACAGGGGGCGGTCAGCCCCAGCATTTT
14	TRBV27	NA	TRBJ2-2	TRBD2	CASSPGRSTGELFF	TGTGCCAGCAGCCCCGGGAGGAGCACCGGGGAGCTGTTTTTT
16	TRBV20-1	few	TRBJ1-2	TRBD1	CSARDGGQPKNYGYTF	TGCAGTGCTAGAGATGGGGGACAGCCAAAGAACTATGGCTACACCTTC
15	TRBV7-8	few	TRBJ1-6	NA	CASSRGTRDNSPLHF	TGTGCCAGCAGCCGGGGGACGCGGGATAATTCACCCCTCCACTTT
12	TRBV11-2	few	TRBJ2-1	NA	CASSFSMAEQFF	TGTGCCAGCAGCTTCTCCATGGCGGAGCAGTTCTTC
13	TRBV24-1	NA	TRBJ2-3	TRBD1	CATSGQGVDTQYF	TGTGCCACCAGCGGACAGGGTGTAGATACGCAGTATTTT
13	TRBV10-2	NA	TRBJ1-2	NA	CASSAGAGTGYTF	TGCGCCAGCAGTGCAGGGGCAGGGACTGGCTACACCTTC
13	TRBV29-1	NA	TRBJ2-7	TRBD1	CSVSTGGSYEQYF	TGCAGCGTTTCGACAGGGGGCTCCTACGAGCAGTACTTC
14	TRBV10-3	few	TRBJ2-1	TRBD2	CAISPSGADNEQFF	TGTGCCATCAGCCCTAGCGGGGCCGACAATGAGCAGTTCTTC
16	TRBV11-2	many	TRBJ2-1	TRBD2	CASSLLAGSSYNEQFF	TGTGCCAGCAGCTTATTAGCGGGGAGCTCCTACAATGAGCAGTTCTTC
13	TRBV6-6	few	TRBJ2-1	NA	CASSYRGGYEQFF	TGTGCCAGCAGTTACAGGGGGGGGTATGAGCAGTTCTTC
12	TRBV7-6	once	TRBJ2-1	NA	CAGSLVGRVPFF	TGTGCCGGCAGCTTAGTTGGCAGGGTCCCGTTCTTC
17	TRBV24-1	NA	TRBJ2-7	TRBD2	CATPTSGLAGVTYEQYF	TGTGCCACCCCGACATCGGGACTAGCGGGAGTAACCTACGAGCAGTACTTC
16	TRBV12-3/TRBV12-4	few	TRBJ2-5	NA	CASSRQGAAAGIEQYF	TGTGCCAGCAGTCGACAAGGCGCAGCCGCCGGTATTGAGCAGTACTTC
14	TRBV5-6	few	TRBJ2-7	NA	CASSLPDSPYEQYF	TGTGCCAGCAGCCTTCCGGACAGTCCCTACGAGCAGTACTTC
14	TRBV10-3	few	TRBJ1-6	NA	CAISDQEGNSPLHF	TGTGCCATCAGTGATCAAGAGGGAAATTCACCCCTCCACTTT
14	TRBV10-3	many	TRBJ2-1	NA	CAIRRDSPHNEQFF	TGTGCCATCAGGCGGGACTCACCCCACAATGAGCAGTTCTTC
17	TRBV14	NA	TRBJ2-7	TRBD1	CASSQVSGTESNYEQYF	TGTGCCAGCAGCCAAGTCTCCGGGACAGAATCGAATTACGAGCAGTACTTC
16	TRBV14	NA	TRBJ2-5	TRBD2	CASSRRLAGRHNEQYF	TGTGCCAGCAGCCGACGGCTAGCGGGCCGACACAATGAGCAGTACTTC
15	TRBV2	NA	TRBJ2-5	TRBD2	CASRALGLAEETQYF	TGTGCCAGCAGGGCCCTGGGACTAGCGGAAGAGACCCAGTACTTC
19	TRBV6-5	NA	TRBJ2-3	TRBD2	CASSYSRLAGPGGTDTQYF	TGTGCCAGCAGTTACTCGAGACTAGCGGGGCCTGGTGGGACAGATACGCAGTATTTT
15	TRBV4-1	few	TRBJ2-5	TRBD1	CASSPWTGMGETQYF	TGCGCCAGCAGCCCATGGACAGGGATGGGAGAGACCCAGTACTTC
14	TRBV20-1	NA	TRBJ1-4	NA	CSANPGTVNEKLFF	TGCAGTGCTAACCCCGGGACTGTGAATGAAAAACTGTTTTTT
13	TRBV27	few	TRBJ2-4	NA	CASSLDSWQPQYF	TGTGCCAGCAGCCTTGATTCGTGGCAGCCCCAGTACTTC
14	TRBV20-1	NA	TRBJ1-4	NA	CGASSMHTNEKLFF	TGCGGTGCTAGTTCGATGCATACTAATGAAAAACTGTTTTTT
14	TRBV10-3	NA	TRBJ2-7	TRBD1	CAISDRGPHYEQYF	TGTGCCATCAGTGACAGGGGGCCCCACTACGAGCAGTACTTC
13	TRBV28	NA	TRBJ2-1	NA	CASEIGQYNEQFF	TGTGCCAGCGAGATCGGACAGTACAATGAGCAGTTCTTC
15	TRBV11-2	NA	TRBJ2-7	NA	CASSLGWAEYNEQYF	TGTGCCAGCAGCTTAGGGTGGGCCGAGTACAATGAGCAGTACTTC
11	TRBV20-1	NA	TRBJ2-5	NA	CSAPSAGTQYF	TGCAGTGCTCCTTCGGCAGGGACCCAGTACTTC
18	TRBV20-1	NA	TRBJ2-7	TRBD2	CSARGDSGGPSSYNEQYF	TGCAGTGCTAGAGGCGATAGCGGGGGGCCCAGCTCCTACAATGAGCAGTACTTC
15	TRBV4-1	few	TRBJ2-3	NA	CASSQESPPGDTQYF	TGCGCCAGCAGCCAAGAGTCACCCCCCGGGGATACGCAGTATTTT
16	TRBV6-6	few	TRBJ1-4	NA	CASSYSPVVYNEKLFF	TGTGCCAGCAGTTACTCTCCCGTTGTCTATAATGAAAAACTGTTTTTT
14	TRBV7-2	few	TRBJ2-1	NA	CASRPAGTYNEQFF	TGTGCCAGCCGCCCGGCGGGGACCTACAATGAGCAGTTCTTC
14	TRBV6-5	few	TRBJ2-7	NA	CASSYSEFRYEQYF	TGTGCCAGCAGTTACTCGGAGTTCCGCTACGAGCAGTACTTC
15	TRBV5-1	NA	TRBJ2-5	TRBD2	CASSPGLAGMGEQYF	TGCGCCAGCAGCCCAGGACTAGCGGGAATGGGGGAGCAGTACTTC